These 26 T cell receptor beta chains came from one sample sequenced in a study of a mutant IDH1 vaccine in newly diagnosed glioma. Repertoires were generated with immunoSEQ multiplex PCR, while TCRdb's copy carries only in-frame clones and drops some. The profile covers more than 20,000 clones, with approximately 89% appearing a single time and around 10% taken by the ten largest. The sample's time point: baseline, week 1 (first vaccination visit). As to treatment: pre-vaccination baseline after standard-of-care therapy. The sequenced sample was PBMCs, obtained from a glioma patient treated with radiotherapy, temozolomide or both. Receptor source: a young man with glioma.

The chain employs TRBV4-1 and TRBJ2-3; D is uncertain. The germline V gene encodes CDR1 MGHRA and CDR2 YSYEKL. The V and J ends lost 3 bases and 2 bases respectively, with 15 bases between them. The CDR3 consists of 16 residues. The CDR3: CASSQKGLGTTDTQYF. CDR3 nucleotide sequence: TGCGCCAGCAGCCAGAAGGGTCTCGGAACCACAGATACGCAGTATTTT.

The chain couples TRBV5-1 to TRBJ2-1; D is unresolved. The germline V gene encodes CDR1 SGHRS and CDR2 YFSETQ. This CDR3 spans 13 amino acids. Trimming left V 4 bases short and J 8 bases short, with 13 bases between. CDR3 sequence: CASSRFGQDEQFF. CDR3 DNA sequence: TGCGCCAGCAGCCGGTTTGGGCAGGATGAGCAGTTCTTC.

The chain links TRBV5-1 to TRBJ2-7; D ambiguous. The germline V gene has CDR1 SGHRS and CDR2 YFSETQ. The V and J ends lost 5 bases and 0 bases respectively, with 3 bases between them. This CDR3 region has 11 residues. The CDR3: CASRVSYEQYF. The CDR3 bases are TGCGCCAGCAGAGTCTCCTACGAGCAGTACTTC.

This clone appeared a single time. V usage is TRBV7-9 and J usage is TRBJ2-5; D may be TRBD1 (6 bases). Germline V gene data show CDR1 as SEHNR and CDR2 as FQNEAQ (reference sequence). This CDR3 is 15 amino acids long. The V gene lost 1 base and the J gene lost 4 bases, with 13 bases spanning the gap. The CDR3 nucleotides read TGTGCCAGCAGCTTAGACGGGAACAGGGCAGAGACCCAGTACTTC. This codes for CASSLDGNRAETQYF. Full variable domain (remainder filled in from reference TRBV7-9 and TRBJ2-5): DTGVSQNPRHKITKRGQNVTFRCDPISEHNRLYWYRQTLGQGPEFLTYFQNEAQLEKSRLLSDRFSAERPKGSFSTLEIQRTEQGDSAMYLCASSLDGNRAETQYFGPGTRLLVL.

The DNA for the CDR3 is TGTGCCAGCTCACCGTTACCTGTCCCCCCCCAGCATTTT. Amino acids: CASSPLPVPPQHF. This rearrangement joins TRBV18 to TRBJ1-5; D call uncertain. CDR3 size: 13 residues. The germline V and J ends were trimmed by 3 bases and 10 bases, with 13 bases remaining between them. The V gene's germline CDR1 is KGHSH and CDR2 LQKENI.

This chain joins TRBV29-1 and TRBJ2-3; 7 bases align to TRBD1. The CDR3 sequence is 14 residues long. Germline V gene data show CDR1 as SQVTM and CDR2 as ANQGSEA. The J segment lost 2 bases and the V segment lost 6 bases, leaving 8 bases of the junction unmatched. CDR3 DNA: TGCAGCGTCTCATCGGGACAGTCCACAGATACGCAGTATTTT. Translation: CSVSSGQSTDTQYF.

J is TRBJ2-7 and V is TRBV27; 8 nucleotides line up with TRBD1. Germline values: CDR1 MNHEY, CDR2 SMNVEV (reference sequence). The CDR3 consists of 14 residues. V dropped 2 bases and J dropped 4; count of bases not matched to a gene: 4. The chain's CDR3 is CASSLLGQEYEQYF. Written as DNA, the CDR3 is TGTGCCAGCAGTTTACTGGGACAGGAGTACGAGCAGTACTTC.

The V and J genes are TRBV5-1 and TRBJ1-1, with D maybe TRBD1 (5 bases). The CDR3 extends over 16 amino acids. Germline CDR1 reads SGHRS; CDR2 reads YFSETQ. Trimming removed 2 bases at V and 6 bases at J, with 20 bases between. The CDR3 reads CASSLVRGPGSSEAFF. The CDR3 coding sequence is TGCGCCAGCAGCTTAGTAAGGGGTCCGGGGTCTTCTGAAGCTTTCTTT.

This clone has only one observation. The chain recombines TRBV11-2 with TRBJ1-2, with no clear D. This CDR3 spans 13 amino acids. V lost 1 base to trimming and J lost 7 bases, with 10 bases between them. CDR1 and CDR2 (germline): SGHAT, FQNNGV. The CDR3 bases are TGTGCCAGCAGCTTAGGAGCGGGGTTTGGCTACACCTTC. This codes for CASSLGAGFGYTF.

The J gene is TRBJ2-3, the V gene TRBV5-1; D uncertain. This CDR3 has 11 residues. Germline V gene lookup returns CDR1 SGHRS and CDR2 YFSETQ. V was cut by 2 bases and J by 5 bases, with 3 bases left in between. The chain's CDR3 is CASSLGDTQYF. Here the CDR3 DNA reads TGCGCCAGCAGCTTAGGAGATACGCAGTATTTT. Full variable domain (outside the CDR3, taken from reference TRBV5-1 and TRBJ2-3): KAGVTQTPRYLIKTRGQQVTLSCSPISGHRSVSWYQQTPGQGLQFLFEYFSETQRNKGNFPGRFSGRQFSNSRSEMNVSTLELGDSALYLCASSLGDTQYFGPGTRLTVL.

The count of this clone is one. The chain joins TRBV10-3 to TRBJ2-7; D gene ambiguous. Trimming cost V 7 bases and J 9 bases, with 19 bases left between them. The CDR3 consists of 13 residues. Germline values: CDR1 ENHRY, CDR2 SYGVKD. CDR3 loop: CAIMSSIESRQYF. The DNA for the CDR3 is TGTGCCATCATGTCTAGTATCGAGTCTCGGCAGTACTTC.

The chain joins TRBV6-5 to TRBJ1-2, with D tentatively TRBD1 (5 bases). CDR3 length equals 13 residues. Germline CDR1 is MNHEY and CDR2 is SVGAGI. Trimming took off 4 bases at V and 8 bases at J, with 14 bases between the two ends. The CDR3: CASSFEGRRGYTF. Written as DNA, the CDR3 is TGTGCCAGCAGTTTTGAGGGGCGGCGAGGCTACACCTTC.

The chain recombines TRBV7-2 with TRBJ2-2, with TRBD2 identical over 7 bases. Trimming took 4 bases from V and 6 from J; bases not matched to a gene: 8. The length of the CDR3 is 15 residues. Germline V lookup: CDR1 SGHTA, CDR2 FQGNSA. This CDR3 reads CASSSVLAGAGELFF. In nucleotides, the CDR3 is TGTGCCAGCAGCTCTGTTTTGGCGGGAGCCGGGGAGCTGTTTTTT.

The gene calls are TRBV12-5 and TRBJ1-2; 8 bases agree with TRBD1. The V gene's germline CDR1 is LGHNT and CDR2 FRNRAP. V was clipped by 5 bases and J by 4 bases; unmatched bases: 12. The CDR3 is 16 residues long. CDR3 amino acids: CASGLGTGALGYGYTF. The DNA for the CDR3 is TGTGCTAGTGGTCTTGGGACAGGAGCCCTAGGCTATGGCTACACCTTC. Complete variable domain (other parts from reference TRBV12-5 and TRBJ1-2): DARVTQTPRHKVTEMGQEVTMRCQPILGHNTVFWYRQTMMQGLELLAYFRNRAPLDDSGMPKDRFSAEMPDATLATLKIQPSEPRDSAVYFCASGLGTGALGYGYTFGSGTRLTVV.

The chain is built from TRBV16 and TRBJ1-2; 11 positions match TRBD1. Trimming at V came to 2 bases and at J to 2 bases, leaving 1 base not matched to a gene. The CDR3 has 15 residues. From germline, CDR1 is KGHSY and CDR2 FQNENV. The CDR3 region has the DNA TGTGCCAGCAGCCAAGGGGACAGGGGGAACTATGGCTACACCTTC. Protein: CASSQGDRGNYGYTF.

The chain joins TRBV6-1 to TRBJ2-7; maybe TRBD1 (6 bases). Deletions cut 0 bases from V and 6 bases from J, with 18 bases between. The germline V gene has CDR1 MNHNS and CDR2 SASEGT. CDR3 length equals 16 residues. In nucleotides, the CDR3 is TGTGCCAGCAGTGAAGCGTACAGGGCGCGAGGTCCCGAGCAGTACTTC. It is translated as CASSEAYRARGPEQYF.

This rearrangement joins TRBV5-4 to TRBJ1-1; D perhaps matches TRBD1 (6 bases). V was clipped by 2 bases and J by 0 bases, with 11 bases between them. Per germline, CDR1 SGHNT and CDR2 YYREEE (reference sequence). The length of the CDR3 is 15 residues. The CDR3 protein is CASSFRDTLNTEAFF. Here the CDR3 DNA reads TGTGCCAGCAGCTTCCGGGACACTCTGAACACTGAAGCTTTCTTT.

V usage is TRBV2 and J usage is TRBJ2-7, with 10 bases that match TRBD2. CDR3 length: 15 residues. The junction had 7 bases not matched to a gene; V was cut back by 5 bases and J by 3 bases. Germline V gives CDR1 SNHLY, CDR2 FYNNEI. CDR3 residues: CASSRGLAIYYEQYF. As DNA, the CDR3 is TGTGCCAGCAGTAGGGGACTAGCGATTTACTACGAGCAGTACTTC.

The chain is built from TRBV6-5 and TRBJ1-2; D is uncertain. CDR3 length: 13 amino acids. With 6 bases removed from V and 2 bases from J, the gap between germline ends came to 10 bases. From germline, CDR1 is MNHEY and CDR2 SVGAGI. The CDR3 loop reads CASRPSANYGYTF. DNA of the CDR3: TGTGCCAGCAGACCCTCGGCGAACTATGGCTACACCTTC.

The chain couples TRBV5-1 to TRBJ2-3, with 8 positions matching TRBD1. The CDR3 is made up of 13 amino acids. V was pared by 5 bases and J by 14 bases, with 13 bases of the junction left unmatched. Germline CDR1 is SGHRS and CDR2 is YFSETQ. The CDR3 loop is CASRSGDRGSWYF. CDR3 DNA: TGCGCCAGCAGATCAGGCGACAGGGGATCTTGGTATTTT.

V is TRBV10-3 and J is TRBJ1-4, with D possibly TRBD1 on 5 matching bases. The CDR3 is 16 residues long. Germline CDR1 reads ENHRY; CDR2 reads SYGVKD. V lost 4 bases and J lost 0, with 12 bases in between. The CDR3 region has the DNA TGTGCCATCAGTGCGGCAGCGGGGGCAACTAATGAAAAACTGTTTTTT. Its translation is CAISAAAGATNEKLFF.

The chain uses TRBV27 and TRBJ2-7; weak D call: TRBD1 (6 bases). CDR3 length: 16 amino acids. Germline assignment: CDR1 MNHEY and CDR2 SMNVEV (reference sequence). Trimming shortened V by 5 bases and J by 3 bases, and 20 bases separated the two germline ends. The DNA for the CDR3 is TGTGCCAGCAGTCCTTACCTGCCCCCAGGGGTCTACGAGCAGTACTTC. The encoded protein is CASSPYLPPGVYEQYF.

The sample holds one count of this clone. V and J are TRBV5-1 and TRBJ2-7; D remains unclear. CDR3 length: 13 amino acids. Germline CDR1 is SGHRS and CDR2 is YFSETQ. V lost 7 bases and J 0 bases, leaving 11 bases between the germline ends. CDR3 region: CASAAASSYEQYF. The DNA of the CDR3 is TGCGCCAGCGCTGCGGCTAGCTCCTACGAGCAGTACTTC.

In DNA form, the CDR3 reads TGTGCCAGCAGCTTAGAACCAAGTGGGGCTGGGGTCTATGGCTACACCTTC. Translated, it gives CASSLEPSGAGVYGYTF. The rearrangement links TRBV11-2 to TRBJ1-2; possible D gene TRBD1, 5 bases. The CDR3 totals 17 residues. Germline CDR1 is SGHAT and CDR2 is FQNNGV. The V end lost 0 bases, the J end lost 4 bases, and 18 bases lay between the germline ends.

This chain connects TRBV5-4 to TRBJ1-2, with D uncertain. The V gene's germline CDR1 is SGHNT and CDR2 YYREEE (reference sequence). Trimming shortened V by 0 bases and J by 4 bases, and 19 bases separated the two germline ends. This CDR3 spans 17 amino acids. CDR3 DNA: TGTGCCAGCAGCTTGGGAGGGTCCCTGGGCCTCTCCTATGGCTACACCTTC. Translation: CASSLGGSLGLSYGYTF.

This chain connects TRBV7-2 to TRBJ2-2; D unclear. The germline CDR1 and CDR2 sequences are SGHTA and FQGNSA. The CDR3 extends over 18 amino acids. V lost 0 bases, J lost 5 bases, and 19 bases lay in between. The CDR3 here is CASSLAPAGLGGTGELFF. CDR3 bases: TGTGCCAGCAGCTTAGCTCCCGCAGGTTTGGGTGGTACCGGGGAGCTGTTTTTT.